These 18 T cell receptor beta chains share one sample of origin, sequenced in a study of blood T cell repertoires in COVID-19. TCRdb's copy holds only in-frame clones and misses some; the assay was immunoSEQ multiplex PCR. Of about 210,000 clones detected, 89% appear once; the ten largest clones hold about 4.8%. The sequencing sample was made of peripheral blood. These receptors originate from a middle-aged woman with acute or convalescent COVID-19.

This chain links TRBV10-3 with TRBJ2-2; a possible D gene is TRBD2 (5 bases). In germline, CDR1 is ENHRY, CDR2 SYGVKD. V lost 9 bases, J lost 4 bases, and 9 bases lay in between. The CDR3 extends over 12 amino acids. The CDR3 region has the DNA TGTGCCATACTAGATTCCACCGGGGAGCTGTTTTTT. Residues: CAILDSTGELFF.

This clone was counted between two and nine times. V gene TRBV11-2 combines with J gene TRBJ2-1, with TRBD2 matching 7 bases. Per the germline V gene, CDR1 is SGHAT and CDR2 is FQNNGV. The CDR3 length is 15 residues. After removal of 5 bases from V and 0 bases from J, the junction contained 4 bases not matched to a gene. The CDR3 DNA follows: TGTGCCAGCAGCCCCCGACTAGCCTCCTACAATGAGCAGTTCTTC. Translation: CASSPRLASYNEQFF.

The chain is built from TRBV15 and TRBJ1-2; D gene unclear. V lost 5 bases to trimming and J lost 2 bases, with 9 bases between them. The V gene's germline CDR1 is LNHNV and CDR2 YYDKDF (reference sequence). This CDR3 spans 13 amino acids. This chain's CDR3 is CATSPDLNYGYTF. The DNA of the CDR3 is TGTGCCACCAGCCCAGACTTGAACTATGGCTACACCTTC.

This clone showed up just once. The V call is TRBV7-3, the J call TRBJ2-3; TRBD2 agrees at 13 bases. Germline V gives CDR1 SGHTA, CDR2 FQGTGA. This CDR3 is 16 amino acids long. V lost 3 bases to trimming and J lost 6 bases; unmatched junction nucleotides: 6. The DNA of the CDR3 is TGTGCCAGCAGCTTGGGCACTAGCGGGGGGGCCGATACGCAGTATTTT. It translates to CASSLGTSGGADTQYF.

J is TRBJ1-2 and V is TRBV5-1; D is possibly TRBD1 (5 bases). The CDR3 runs to 15 residues. Trimming removed 0 bases at V and 4 bases at J, with 13 bases between. Germline V lookup: CDR1 SGHRS, CDR2 YFSETQ. The CDR3 region is CASSLASGGTYGYTF. The CDR3, as DNA: TGCGCCAGCAGCTTGGCCTCCGGGGGAACCTATGGCTACACCTTC.

The chain links TRBV2 to TRBJ2-2; possibly TRBD1 for D (6 bases). The CDR3 runs to 19 residues. From germline, CDR1 is SNHLY and CDR2 FYNNEI. Deletions cut 1 base from V and 0 bases from J, with 18 bases between. The CDR3 here is CASSEDYRADSSNTGELFF. In DNA form, the CDR3 reads TGTGCCAGCAGTGAAGATTACCGGGCGGACAGTTCGAACACCGGGGAGCTGTTTTTT.

The genes are TRBV5-6 and TRBJ1-4; D unclear. V gave up 0 bases and J gave up 10 bases, with 13 bases separating them. Germline V gene data show CDR1 as SGHDT and CDR2 as YYEEEE. This CDR3 is built from 14 residues. CDR3 nucleotides: TGTGCCAGCAGCTTGGGACAAGGTCCCCGAAAACTGTTTTTT. This codes for CASSLGQGPRKLFF.

The rearrangement links TRBV6-2 or TRBV6-3 to TRBJ2-3; TRBD2 aligns across 10 bases. From germline, CDR1 is MNHEY and CDR2 SVGEGT. The CDR3 contains 16 residues. V shed 5 bases, J shed 1 base, and the junction held 6 bases outside the gene matches. CDR3: CASSGAGTSGTDTQYF. Here the CDR3 DNA reads TGTGCCAGCAGTGGGGCCGGGACTAGCGGCACAGATACGCAGTATTTT.

The V call is TRBV18, the J call TRBJ1-5; the D is unclear. Per the germline V gene, CDR1 is KGHSH and CDR2 is LQKENI. V was trimmed by 5 bases and J by 2 bases, leaving 13 bases between them. The length of the CDR3 is 15 residues. The CDR3 loop reads CASSAGSGGNQPQHF. As DNA, the CDR3 is TGTGCCAGCTCAGCGGGGAGCGGGGGCAATCAGCCCCAGCATTTT.

This clone appeared a few times. This rearrangement joins TRBV7-9 to TRBJ1-3, with a weak D call TRBD1 (5 bases). V lost 3 bases, J lost 3 bases, and 6 bases lay in between. Germline values: CDR1 SEHNR, CDR2 FQNEAQ (reference sequence). The CDR3 runs 13 residues. The CDR3 protein is CASSFRVGNTIYF. As DNA, the CDR3 is TGTGCCAGCAGCTTCAGGGTTGGAAACACCATATATTTT.

This chain uses TRBV7-2 with TRBJ1-5; 7 bases are shared with TRBD1. This CDR3 has 16 amino acids. J lost 4 bases, V lost 5 bases, and 11 bases had no gene match. Germline CDR1 SGHTA, CDR2 FQGNSA. CDR3 DNA sequence: TGTGCCAGCAGCCCGGACGGGTGGACAGGAAATCAGCCCCAGCATTTT. This sequence encodes CASSPDGWTGNQPQHF.

V is TRBV13 and J is TRBJ1-2; a weak D match, TRBD1 (5 bases). Germline V gene sequence: CDR1 PRHDT, CDR2 FYEKMQ (reference sequence). V lost 7 bases and J 2 bases, leaving 14 bases between the germline ends. CDR3 length: 14 amino acids. For the CDR3, the DNA is TGTGCCAGCACCCGGAGGGGTACCAACTATGGCTACACCTTC. This translates into CASTRRGTNYGYTF.

This rearrangement joins TRBV6-1 to TRBJ2-5, with TRBD2 matching 7 bases. This CDR3 comprises 16 residues. Per germline, CDR1 MNHNS and CDR2 SASEGT. Germline trimming cut 4 bases from V and 2 bases from J; bases unmatched to any gene: 10. The CDR3 spells CASSARRLAVQETQYF. CDR3 sequence (DNA): TGTGCCAGCAGTGCTAGGCGTCTAGCGGTGCAAGAGACCCAGTACTTC.

V is TRBV4-1 and J is TRBJ1-1, with D unclear. V lost 1 base and J 0 bases, leaving 15 bases between the germline ends. Germline V lookup: CDR1 MGHRA, CDR2 YSYEKL. The CDR3 covers 17 residues. CDR3 region: CASSQGAPNLLNTEAFF. In DNA form, the CDR3 reads TGCGCCAGCAGCCAAGGGGCACCAAACCTCCTGAACACTGAAGCTTTCTTT.

V is TRBV10-2 and J is TRBJ2-7, with D perhaps TRBD2 (6 bases). This CDR3 is 14 amino acids long. Germline CDR1 reads WSHSY; CDR2 reads SAAADI. V lost 0 bases to trimming and J lost 2 bases, with 8 bases between them. CDR3 bases: TGCGCCAGCAGTGAGTCGCGGGACGCCTACGAGCAGTACGTC. Protein: CASSESRDAYEQYV.

The genes are TRBV6-5 and TRBJ2-5; possibly TRBD2 for D (5 bases). Germline-derived CDR1 and CDR2 are MNHEY and SVGAGI. The CDR3 sequence is 14 residues long. Trimming took 8 bases from V and 4 from J, leaving 17 bases between them. Written as DNA, the CDR3 is TGTGCCAGCGGGGAGACCCGGTTGGGAGAGACCCAGTACTTC. It specifies CASGETRLGETQYF.

The chain employs TRBV7-8 and TRBJ1-4; D is perhaps TRBD1 (5 bases). V was shortened by 3 bases and J by 2 bases, with 10 bases between the two germline ends. The germline V gene has CDR1 SGHVS and CDR2 FQNEAQ. The CDR3 covers 15 residues. Here the CDR3 reads CASSFGGRTNEKLFF. The CDR3 DNA follows: TGTGCCAGCAGCTTCGGGGGACGGACTAATGAAAAACTGTTTTTT.

The J gene is TRBJ1-1, the V gene TRBV6-4, with 8 bases fitting TRBD1. Germline values: CDR1 MRHNA, CDR2 SNTAGT. J lost 7 bases, V lost 6 bases, and 10 bases had no gene match. The CDR3 is 14 amino acids. CDR3 residues: CASSPQGGQDEAFF. CDR3 DNA: TGTGCCAGCAGCCCACAGGGGGGACAGGATGAAGCTTTCTTT.